These 29 T cell receptor beta chains came from one sample sequenced in a study of T cells in Graves' hyperthyroidism and ophthalmopathy. There were TCR beta CDR3 regions amplified from RNA transcripts. First-round RT-PCR of the TCR CDR3 relied on the HTBI primer set. TCRdb itself ran the multiplex PCR reads through MiXCR, one entry per CDR3 protein. Seen here are under 550,000 distinct CDR3 sequences, 20% observed once, and the top ten hold around 50%. The specimen was blood. The source of these receptors is a man aged 35-49 years with Graves' ophthalmopathy.

CDR3 coding DNA: TGCGCCAGCAGCCAAGGTGAGGGACAGGGCGTTAACTATGGCTACACCTTC. It yields the protein CASSQGEGQGVNYGYTF. The chain carries TRBV4-1 and TRBJ1-2; 9 nucleotides line up with TRBD1. V trimming: 1 base; J trimming: 1 base; junction bases outside the gene matches: 7. From germline, CDR1 is MGHRA and CDR2 YSYEKL. The CDR3 consists of 17 residues.

In its sample, this clonotype was seen many times. The V and J genes are TRBV11-2 and TRBJ1-1, with TRBD1 identical over 9 bases. CDR3 length: 14 amino acids. Unmatched junction bases numbered 6, after V lost 5 bases and J lost 5 bases. Looked up from germline, CDR1 is SGHAT and CDR2 is FQNNGV. DNA of the CDR3: TGTGCCAGCAGCGGACTCGGACAGGGGACTGAAGCTTTCTTT. Its translation is CASSGLGQGTEAFF.

This clonotype has a count of ten or more. This chain connects TRBV7-2 to TRBJ2-7; D unclear. The length of the CDR3 is 12 residues. CDR1 is SGHTA, CDR2 FQGNSA, per germline. Trimming cost V 5 bases and J 6 bases, with 11 bases left between them. The CDR3 spells CASSLTPVEQYF. The DNA for the CDR3 is TGTGCCAGCAGCCTTACGCCGGTCGAGCAGTACTTC.

This chain links TRBV24-1 with TRBJ1-3; D is possibly TRBD1 (6 bases). The CDR3 consists of 18 residues. Germline V gives CDR1 KGHDR, CDR2 SFDVKD. V was cut by 0 bases and J by 0 bases, with 14 bases left in between. The CDR3 coding sequence is TGTGCCACCAGTGATTTGGGACAGCTTCAAAGCTCTGGAAACACCATATATTTT. Translating gives CATSDLGQLQSSGNTIYF.

On this clonotype: A clone one base away is much larger, so this may be a read error. The V and J genes are TRBV5-1 and TRBJ2-1; 10 nucleotides align to TRBD2. CDR1 and CDR2 (germline): SGHRS, YFSETQ. The CDR3 contains 15 residues. For the CDR3, the DNA is TGCGCCAACAGCTTTTCAGCGGGGGGGCGGAATGAGCAGTTCTTC. It encodes CANSFSAGGRNEQFF.

This clonotype has a count of ten or more. The chain recombines TRBV20-1 with TRBJ2-7; no clear D. Trimming cost V 2 bases and J 6 bases, with 14 bases left between them. The CDR3 is made up of 13 amino acids. Germline CDR1 is DFQATT and CDR2 is SNEGSKA (reference sequence). Here the CDR3 reads CSARQVPSFEQYF. CDR3 coding DNA: TGCAGTGCTAGACAGGTGCCGAGCTTCGAGCAGTACTTC.

This clonotype turned up a few times. The chain links TRBV12-3 or TRBV12-4 to TRBJ2-1, with D unresolved. The CDR3 length is 14 residues. The V end lost 4 bases, the J end lost 1 base, and 8 bases lay between the germline ends. The CDR3 sequence is CASSWGDSYNEQFF. CDR3 nucleotide sequence: TGTGCCAGCAGTTGGGGTGATTCCTACAATGAGCAGTTCTTC.

In its sample, this clonotype was seen many times. The chain links TRBV7-2 to TRBJ1-2; D is uncertain. V was clipped by 0 bases and J by 4 bases, with 12 bases between them. The length of the CDR3 is 15 residues. From germline, CDR1 is SGHTA and CDR2 FQGNSA. The CDR3 DNA is TGTGCCAGCAGCTTAGCGCCCGGCGCAATCTATGGCTACACCTTC. It is translated as CASSLAPGAIYGYTF.

This clonotype was recorded at least ten times. The chain is built from TRBV12-3 or TRBV12-4 and TRBJ1-4, with D tentatively TRBD1 (6 bases). V was shortened by 6 bases and J by 11 bases, with 10 bases between the two germline ends. The CDR3 runs 11 residues. The CDR3 is CASSGTHKLFF. CDR3 sequence (DNA): TGTGCCAGCAGCGGGACACACAAACTGTTTTTT.

The V and J genes are TRBV6-2 or TRBV6-3 and TRBJ1-1; 8 bases line up with TRBD1. Trimming cost V 6 bases and J 6 bases; bases outside gene matches: 6. The CDR3 spans 13 residues. Germline assignment: CDR1 MNHEY and CDR2 SVGEGT. The CDR3 reads CASRKTGAAEAFF. CDR3 bases: TGTGCCAGCAGAAAGACAGGGGCCGCTGAAGCTTTCTTT.

There are a few counts of this clonotype. The chain combines TRBV5-5 with TRBJ1-2; D uncertain. The germline V gene has CDR1 SGHKS and CDR2 YYEKEE (reference sequence). V was trimmed by 1 base and J by 5 bases, leaving 15 bases between them. CDR3 length equals 15 residues. CDR3 protein: CASSLSDRRAYGYTF. The CDR3 DNA sequence: TGTGCCAGCAGCTTGAGTGATAGGAGGGCTTATGGCTACACCTTC.

Ten or more counts support this clonotype. J is TRBJ1-2 and V is TRBV2, with 7 bases identical to TRBD1. The V gene end was trimmed by 7 bases and the J gene end by 6 bases; junction bases not matched to a gene: 8. Germline-derived CDR1 and CDR2 are SNHLY and FYNNEI. The CDR3 is made up of 13 amino acids. This CDR3 is CASTVLQGNGYTF. CDR3 DNA: TGTGCCAGCACTGTTCTACAGGGGAATGGCTACACCTTC.

The rearrangement uses TRBV5-5 and TRBJ1-1; the D is unclear. V was shortened by 4 bases and J by 10 bases, with 14 bases between the two germline ends. Germline loops: CDR1 SGHKS, CDR2 YYEKEE (reference sequence). CDR3 size: 12 residues. The CDR3 DNA follows: TGTGCCAGCAGCGTTGACCCGCGGGGAGCTTTCTTT. Its translation: CASSVDPRGAFF.

This clonotype was counted many times. The rearrangement uses TRBV3-1 and TRBJ1-1; a possible D gene is TRBD1 (6 bases). Per germline, CDR1 LGHDT and CDR2 YNNKEL (reference sequence). The CDR3 has 13 residues. V was cut by 6 bases and J by 1 base, with 9 bases left in between. DNA for the CDR3: TGTGCCAGCAGGCGGACAGCGAACACTGAAGCTTTCTTT. Translation gives CASRRTANTEAFF.

The sample holds a few counts of this clonotype. The CDR3 DNA reads as TGTGCCAGCAGCCGCACTACAACTAGCGGGGGGCCTCGCTACGAGCAGTACTTC. It translates to CASSRTTTSGGPRYEQYF. The chain recombines TRBV6-1 with TRBJ2-7; 12 nucleotides match TRBD2. From germline, CDR1 is MNHNS and CDR2 SASEGT. Trimming at V came to 6 bases and at J to 3 bases, leaving 15 bases not matched to a gene. CDR3 length: 18 residues.

This clonotype showed up just a few times. The chain recombines TRBV4-3 with TRBJ2-2, with TRBD2 identical over 12 bases. The germline CDR1 and CDR2 sequences are LGHNA and YSLEER. The ends lost 1 base at V and 8 bases at J; junction bases unmatched: 11. The CDR3 has 18 amino acids. The CDR3 loop is CASSQGWRLAGEMGELFF. The CDR3 bases are TGCGCCAGCAGCCAAGGGTGGAGACTAGCGGGAGAAATGGGGGAGCTGTTTTTT.

This clonotype was observed a few times. The chain joins TRBV20-1 to TRBJ2-3; D is tentatively TRBD1 or TRBD2 (5 bases each). This CDR3 contains 20 residues. V was trimmed by 0 bases and J by 8 bases, leaving 33 bases between them. Germline lookup yields CDR1 DFQATT and CDR2 SNEGSKA (reference sequence). The CDR3 nucleotides are TGCAGTGCTAGAGATGAAAACGTCGCCCTCAAACCGGGACCCCACGGTACGCAGTATTTT. Translated: CSARDENVALKPGPHGTQYF.

In this sample, this clonotype turned up many times. DNA for the CDR3: TGTGCCAGCAGTTTGGAGCGGTACGAGCAGTACTTC. Amino acid sequence: CASSLERYEQYF. V is TRBV28 and J is TRBJ2-7, with D maybe TRBD2 (5 bases). The CDR3 has 12 amino acids. V was clipped by 3 bases and J by 4 bases, with 7 bases between them. Per the germline V gene, CDR1 is MDHEN and CDR2 is SYDVKM.

This rearrangement joins TRBV4-2 to TRBJ1-1; D is uncertain. The ends were cut back, 1 base at V and 11 bases at J, with 17 bases in the middle. This CDR3 has 14 residues. Germline loops: CDR1 LGHNA, CDR2 YNFKEQ. Here the CDR3 reads CASSQGKSGLGAFF. CDR3 coding DNA: TGTGCCAGCAGCCAAGGAAAGTCAGGACTAGGTGCTTTCTTT.

This rearrangement joins TRBV24-1 to TRBJ2-2; the D is unclear. CDR1 and CDR2 (germline): KGHDR, SFDVKD. The CDR3 loop spans 14 amino acids. The ends were cut back, 0 bases at V and 6 bases at J, with 7 bases in the middle. CDR3 nucleotides: TGTGCCACCAGTGATTTGACGGTACCCGGGGAGCTGTTTTTT. Translated, it gives CATSDLTVPGELFF.

This rearrangement joins TRBV4-1 to TRBJ1-2; 7 nucleotides line up with TRBD1. Germline V gene lookup returns CDR1 MGHRA and CDR2 YSYEKL. The CDR3 contains 15 residues. V shed 4 bases and J 0 bases; nucleotides not matched to a gene: 5. The CDR3 region is CASSPRQGANYGYTF. The CDR3 DNA reads TGCGCCAGCAGCCCGAGACAGGGAGCTAACTATGGCTACACCTTC.

About this clonotype: This likely comes from a read error, as the CDR3 has no conserved phenylalanine or tryptophan at its end. The chain couples TRBV5-1 to TRBJ1-3; 8 bases line up with TRBD1. The CDR3 totals 13 residues. Losses at the gene ends were 7 bases for V and 2 bases for J; bases not matched to a gene: 2. Germline loops: CDR1 SGHRS, CDR2 YFSETQ. The CDR3 reads CASARGPGNTIYL. The CDR3 region has the DNA TGCGCCAGCGCCAGGGGGCCTGGAAACACCATATATCTT.

This clonotype was recorded many times. CDR3 bases: TGTGCCAGCAGCTTATTGACAGGGTTCTCCTACGAGCAGTACTTC. It translates to CASSLLTGFSYEQYF. The chain uses TRBV11-1 and TRBJ2-7, with TRBD1 matching over 7 bases. J gave up 0 bases and V 2 bases, and 4 bases lay outside the gene matches. Germline V gene sequence: CDR1 SGHAT, CDR2 FQDESV (reference sequence). CDR3 length: 15 residues.

This clonotype was detected many times. The CDR3 loop is CAGAEVTEAFF. The CDR3 DNA is TGTGCCGGCGCCGAAGTCACTGAAGCTTTCTTT. This rearrangement joins TRBV2 to TRBJ1-1; D is unresolved. The CDR3 spans 11 residues. Germline V CDR1 and CDR2: SNHLY, FYNNEI. The ends were cut back, 11 bases at V and 4 bases at J, with 11 bases in the middle.

This clonotype was recorded many times. V is TRBV12-3 or TRBV12-4 and J is TRBJ2-3; TRBD2 might be the D (5 bases). The germline V and J ends were trimmed by 4 bases and 5 bases, with 13 bases remaining between them. The length of the CDR3 is 14 residues. CDR3 DNA sequence: TGTGCCAGCAGTTACCGGGAATCACGAGATACGCAGTATTTT. It yields the protein CASSYRESRDTQYF.

There are a few counts of this clonotype. CDR3 residues: CASSGFSGNTIYF. CDR3 in DNA: TGTGCCAGCAGTGGGTTCTCTGGAAACACCATATATTTT. The chain couples TRBV6-1 to TRBJ1-3; D gene unclear. V dropped 4 bases and J dropped 0 bases, with 4 bases sitting between them. Germline assignment: CDR1 MNHNS and CDR2 SASEGT. The CDR3 has 13 amino acids.

This clonotype was observed many times. The V call is TRBV27, the J call TRBJ2-3; weak D call: TRBD1 (5 bases). The length of the CDR3 is 16 residues. The V gene lost 3 bases and the J gene lost 0 bases, with 13 bases spanning the gap. Germline V gene sequence: CDR1 MNHEY, CDR2 SMNVEV (reference sequence). CDR3 nucleotide sequence: TGTGCCAGCAGTTTGACAGACGACACTAGCACAGATACGCAGTATTTT. Translated: CASSLTDDTSTDTQYF.

This clonotype was detected ten times or more. As DNA, the CDR3 is TGTGCCAGCACCCCGGACAGGTTCGGTGACGAGCAGTACTTC. Encoded protein: CASTPDRFGDEQYF. The rearrangement joins TRBV12-3 or TRBV12-4 to TRBJ2-7; 7 bases match TRBD1. Trimming took 7 bases from V and 5 from J; bases not matched to a gene: 11. This CDR3 has 14 residues.

This clonotype came up a few times. V and J are TRBV4-1 and TRBJ1-1; D is uncertain. The germline V gene has CDR1 MGHRA and CDR2 YSYEKL. This CDR3 spans 14 amino acids. Trimming cost V 4 bases and J 2 bases, with 11 bases left between them. The CDR3 DNA follows: TGCGCCAGCAGCCCGATGGGTCCTAACACTGAAGCTTTCTTT. This translates into CASSPMGPNTEAFF.